The 31 T cell receptor beta chains below come from one sample, sequenced in a study of cytomegalovirus exposure and HLA in healthy donors. The protocol was immunoSEQ multiplex PCR, while the TCRdb copy is restricted to in-frame clones and leaves out a portion. The sample carries around 300,000 clones, 70% to 90% recorded once. The sequenced sample was PBMCs. The receptor source for this set is a woman aged 18-29 years in good health and CMV-seronegative.

J is TRBJ2-5 and V is TRBV11-2; 9 bases agree with TRBD2. The CDR3 extends over 16 amino acids. Trimming at V came to 0 bases and at J to 5 bases, leaving 7 bases not matched to a gene. Germline assignment: CDR1 SGHAT and CDR2 FQNNGV. CDR3: CASSLEAGGPVETQYF. The CDR3 DNA follows: TGTGCCAGCAGCTTAGAAGCGGGGGGCCCGGTTGAGACCCAGTACTTC.

This clone was seen once. The V gene is TRBV2, the J gene TRBJ2-6, with TRBD2 matching 7 bases. Germline values: CDR1 SNHLY, CDR2 FYNNEI. With 11 bases clipped from V and 2 bases from J, the junction kept 0 bases outside the gene matches. This CDR3 has 12 residues. CDR3 sequence: CAGRAGANVLTF. CDR3 bases: TGTGCCGGGAGGGCTGGGGCCAACGTCCTGACTTTC.

The rearrangement links TRBV2 to TRBJ2-1, with 8 nucleotides matching TRBD2. The germline V gene encodes CDR1 SNHLY and CDR2 FYNNEI. Trimming removed 1 base from V and 5 bases from J; junction bases left unmatched: 1. This CDR3 has 14 residues. CDR3: CASSEGGGNNEQFF. Written as DNA, the CDR3 is TGTGCCAGCAGTGAAGGCGGGGGGAACAATGAGCAGTTCTTC.

V is TRBV6-5 and J is TRBJ1-1; weak D call: TRBD1 (6 bases). Germline V gene sequence: CDR1 MNHEY, CDR2 SVGAGI. The CDR3 is 14 amino acids. Between the trimmed V and J ends, which lost 3 bases and 1 base, there was a span of 9 bases. CDR3 nucleotides: TGTGCCAGCAGTTATACAGGGCAGAACACTGAAGCTTTCTTT. Translating it yields CASSYTGQNTEAFF.

The chain employs TRBV6-4 and TRBJ1-1, with a possible D match to TRBD1 (5 bases). Germline assignment: CDR1 MRHNA and CDR2 SNTAGT. This CDR3 region has 13 residues. The germline V and J ends were trimmed by 0 bases and 10 bases, with 12 bases remaining between them. Here the CDR3 DNA reads TGTGCCAGCAGTGACTCGGAGGGGCGCCCAGCTTTCTTT. It codes for CASSDSEGRPAFF.

The chain uses TRBV6-4 and TRBJ2-3; TRBD2 is a possible D gene (6 bases). CDR3 length: 18 amino acids. Germline CDR1 MRHNA, CDR2 SNTAGT. Trimming removed 0 bases from V and 0 bases from J, with 16 bases in between. CDR3 sequence (DNA): TGTGCCAGCAGTGACTCTGTACCCGGGGAGGTGAGCACAGATACGCAGTATTTT. This codes for CASSDSVPGEVSTDTQYF.

The chain combines TRBV28 with TRBJ2-7; 8 nucleotides align to TRBD1. CDR1 is MDHEN, CDR2 SYDVKM, per germline. The CDR3 runs to 15 residues. J was trimmed by 1 base and V by 8 bases; bases with no gene match: 10. In DNA form, the CDR3 reads TGTGCCAGCGTCGGGCAGGGGGCCAGGTCCTACGAGCAGTACTTC. Translating it yields CASVGQGARSYEQYF.

This sequence joins TRBV7-9 and TRBJ2-1; D unresolved. V was pared by 7 bases and J by 0 bases, with 10 bases between. CDR3 length: 14 residues. The germline V gene has CDR1 SEHNR and CDR2 FQNEAQ (reference sequence). CDR3 in amino acids: CASISPSSYNEQFF. The CDR3 bases are TGTGCCAGCATTTCCCCTAGCTCCTACAATGAGCAGTTCTTC.

The chain recombines TRBV6-1 with TRBJ1-2, with D possibly TRBD1 on 5 matching bases. V lost 3 bases and J 2 bases, leaving 10 bases between the germline ends. Germline V gene data show CDR1 as MNHNS and CDR2 as SASEGT. This CDR3 contains 14 residues. The CDR3 coding sequence is TGTGCCAGCAGTGAGGACGGACAAAACTATGGCTACACCTTC. Its protein product is CASSEDGQNYGYTF.

The rearrangement uses TRBV7-2 and TRBJ1-5, with TRBD1 identical over 8 bases. J lost 3 bases, V lost 5 bases, and 6 bases had no gene match. Germline loops: CDR1 SGHTA, CDR2 FQGNSA. The CDR3 length is 15 residues. The CDR3 is CASSPRTGHNQPQHF. The CDR3 DNA reads TGTGCCAGCAGCCCCCGGACAGGGCACAATCAGCCCCAGCATTTT. Combining the CDR3 with reference TRBV7-2 and TRBJ1-5 gives the whole variable domain GAGVSQSPSNKVTEKGKDVELRCDPISGHTALYWYRQSLGQGLEFLIYFQGNSAPDKSGLPSDRFSAERTGGSVSTLTIQRTQQEDSAVYLCASSPRTGHNQPQHFGDGTRLSIL.

Only one count was recorded for this clone. The chain joins TRBV6-1 to TRBJ1-2; D unresolved. The V gene lost 2 bases and the J gene lost 8 bases, with 15 bases spanning the gap. This CDR3 spans 14 amino acids. The germline V gene has CDR1 MNHNS and CDR2 SASEGT. The CDR3 here is CASSEITVNIGYTF. The CDR3 coding sequence is TGTGCCAGCAGTGAAATAACAGTAAATATAGGCTACACCTTC.

The chain carries TRBV9 and TRBJ2-1, with unresolved D. This CDR3 has 13 residues. Germline values: CDR1 SGDLS, CDR2 YYNGEE. V gave up 1 base and J gave up 7 bases, with 9 bases separating them. CDR3 nucleotide sequence: TGTGCCAGCAGCGTACTGCTGAGGAATGAGCAGTTCTTC. Amino acid sequence: CASSVLLRNEQFF.

The chain combines TRBV28 with TRBJ1-6, with D possibly TRBD1 on 5 matching bases. CDR3 length: 14 residues. Germline assignment: CDR1 MDHEN and CDR2 SYDVKM. The germline V and J ends were trimmed by 6 bases and 6 bases, with 12 bases remaining between them. The CDR3 DNA follows: TGTGCCAGCAGAGGGGTGAATATTAATTCACCCCTCCACTTT. This translates into CASRGVNINSPLHF.

The chain has TRBV18 and TRBJ2-2; D may be TRBD1 (6 bases). This CDR3 comprises 18 residues. V was clipped by 1 base and J by 1 base, with 16 bases between them. Looked up from germline, CDR1 is KGHSH and CDR2 is LQKENI. CDR3 loop: CASSPQWTVLVNTGELFF. CDR3 DNA: TGTGCCAGCTCACCACAATGGACAGTCTTAGTGAACACCGGGGAGCTGTTTTTT.

As to this clone: Other DNA sequences in this specimen translate into the identical CDR3. This chain uses TRBV27 with TRBJ1-2; 9 positions match TRBD1. V lost 3 bases, J lost 7 bases, and 3 bases stayed unmatched. This CDR3 has 13 residues. CDR1 and CDR2 (germline): MNHEY, SMNVEV (reference sequence). This CDR3 is CASSFDRGGGYTF. DNA of the CDR3: TGTGCCAGCAGTTTTGACAGGGGGGGTGGCTACACCTTC.

This clone was counted only a few times. The genes are TRBV5-1 and TRBJ2-7; maybe TRBD1 (6 bases). Germline-derived CDR1 and CDR2 are SGHRS and YFSETQ. The CDR3 has 14 residues. With 4 bases removed from V and 3 bases from J, the gap between germline ends came to 14 bases. The CDR3 loop reads CASSPGHPHYEQYF. CDR3 nucleotide sequence: TGCGCCAGCAGCCCGGGACACCCCCACTACGAGCAGTACTTC.

The gene calls are TRBV5-4 and TRBJ2-5, with 9 bases lining up with TRBD1. The CDR3 runs 13 residues. Germline CDR1 reads SGHNT; CDR2 reads YYREEE (reference sequence). V was pared by 4 bases and J by 5 bases, with 3 bases of the junction left unmatched. The CDR3 here is CASSRGQGETQYF. The CDR3 DNA reads as TGTGCCAGCAGCAGGGGACAGGGCGAGACCCAGTACTTC. The variable domain in full, completed from reference TRBV5-4 and TRBJ2-5, reads ETGVTQSPTHLIKTRGQQVTLRCSSQSGHNTVSWYQQALGQGPQFIFQYYREEENGRGNFPPRFSGLQFPNYSSELNVNALELDDSALYLCASSRGQGETQYFGPGTRLLVL.

The chain joins TRBV28 to TRBJ2-7; 8 positions match TRBD1. The CDR3 sequence is 13 residues long. The J segment lost 3 bases and the V segment lost 6 bases, leaving 4 bases of the junction unmatched. Germline values: CDR1 MDHEN, CDR2 SYDVKM. The CDR3 bases are TGTGCCAGCAGGGGGACAGGCGTCTACGAGCAGTACTTC. It yields the protein CASRGTGVYEQYF.

This rearrangement joins TRBV28 to TRBJ2-7; TRBD1 matches 7 bases. V dropped 3 bases and J dropped 5; count of bases not matched to a gene: 16. The CDR3 extends over 17 amino acids. CDR1 is MDHEN and CDR2 is SYDVKM in the germline V gene. CDR3 residues: CASSFRTGRGPRDEQYF. CDR3 DNA: TGTGCCAGCAGTTTCCGGACAGGTCGGGGCCCCAGAGACGAGCAGTACTTC.

The chain is built from TRBV5-1 and TRBJ2-3; 13 bases agree with TRBD2. The CDR3 runs 17 residues. Trimming at V came to 1 base and at J to 4 bases, leaving 6 bases not matched to a gene. From germline, CDR1 is SGHRS and CDR2 YFSETQ. CDR3 DNA sequence: TGCGCCAGCAGCTTGACTAGCGGGAGGGCCTTGTCAGATACGCAGTATTTT. Encoded protein: CASSLTSGRALSDTQYF.

A single count supports this clone. The chain uses TRBV2 and TRBJ2-5, with 9 bases that match TRBD2. The germline CDR1 and CDR2 sequences are SNHLY and FYNNEI. V shed 4 bases and J 6 bases; nucleotides not matched to a gene: 9. The CDR3 runs 15 residues. CDR3 sequence reads: CASSGGLAGSKTQYF. The CDR3 bases are TGTGCCAGCAGTGGGGGGCTAGCGGGGTCCAAGACCCAGTACTTC.

The V and J genes are TRBV7-3 and TRBJ2-1; D gene uncertain. Germline loops: CDR1 SGHTA, CDR2 FQGTGA. This CDR3 is built from 13 residues. Trimming took off 1 base at V and 5 bases at J, with 6 bases between the two ends. The DNA of the CDR3 is TGTGCCAGCAGCTTAAGCGCTAACAATGAGCAGTTCTTC. This gives the protein CASSLSANNEQFF.

About this clone itself: One end of the junction is discordant with germline, which a read error may explain. The chain joins TRBV7-7 to TRBJ2-5; D might be TRBD2 (6 bases). In germline, CDR1 is SSHAT, CDR2 FNYEAQ (reference sequence). The CDR3 runs 15 residues. Written as DNA, the CDR3 is TGTGCTAGCAGCCCGAGGACTAATTTCTTGGAGACCCAGTACTTC. This codes for CASSPRTNFLETQYF.

The chain recombines TRBV4-1 with TRBJ2-7; TRBD2 matches at 11 bases. Germline CDR1 is MGHRA and CDR2 is YSYEKL. Losses at the gene ends were 4 bases for V and 6 bases for J; bases not matched to a gene: 17. The CDR3 loop spans 18 amino acids. This chain's CDR3 is CASSRLAGGRRGYCEQYF. The CDR3 bases are TGCGCCAGCAGCCGTCTAGCGGGAGGACGCCGAGGTTACTGCGAGCAGTACTTC.

In this sample, this clone turned up once. The chain joins TRBV2 to TRBJ1-1; tentatively, D is TRBD1 (5 bases). V dropped 1 base and J dropped 10 bases, with 10 bases sitting between them. Germline CDR1 and CDR2: SNHLY and FYNNEI. CDR3 length equals 12 residues. CDR3 in DNA: TGTGCCAGCAGTGAAGGGGGGGAGCGAGCTTTCTTT. Translating it yields CASSEGGERAFF.

The V call is TRBV5-4, the J call TRBJ1-1, with a weak D call TRBD1 (5 bases). Germline assignment: CDR1 SGHNT and CDR2 YYREEE (reference sequence). V shed 0 bases and J shed 4 bases, with 10 bases lying between them. CDR3 length: 14 amino acids. The CDR3 is CASSLGARATEAFF. CDR3 DNA: TGTGCCAGCAGCTTGGGGGCCAGGGCCACTGAAGCTTTCTTT.

Ten or more counts support this clone. CDR3 in amino acids: CASSEETGPSYEQYF. The DNA for the CDR3 is TGTGCCAGCAGTGAAGAGACAGGGCCCTCCTACGAGCAGTACTTC. The J gene is TRBJ2-7, the V gene TRBV6-1; TRBD1 agrees at 7 bases. Looked up from germline, CDR1 is MNHNS and CDR2 is SASEGT. This CDR3 region has 15 residues. V was clipped by 1 base and J by 0 bases; unmatched bases: 3.

The chain is built from TRBV10-2 and TRBJ1-2; tentatively, D is TRBD1 (6 bases). The CDR3 contains 13 residues. Trimming pared 4 bases from V and 5 bases from J, leaving 11 bases between. Germline CDR1 is WSHSY and CDR2 is SAAADI. DNA for the CDR3: TGCGCCAGCAGTGTAGGGGGGGCATATGGCTACACCTTC. Encoded protein: CASSVGGAYGYTF.

The V gene is TRBV5-1, the J gene TRBJ1-1, with no clear D. Per the germline V gene, CDR1 is SGHRS and CDR2 is YFSETQ. The length of the CDR3 is 15 residues. V was shortened by 0 bases and J by 4 bases, with 13 bases between the two germline ends. CDR3 bases: TGCGCCAGCAGCTTGGATCGGTTGATTGGCACTGAAGCTTTCTTT. It is translated as CASSLDRLIGTEAFF.

The V gene is TRBV4-1, the J gene TRBJ2-7, with 7 bases aligning to TRBD2. This CDR3 comprises 15 residues. Per germline, CDR1 MGHRA and CDR2 YSYEKL. The trim removed 3 bases at V and 2 bases at J, leaving 7 bases unmatched. The CDR3, as DNA: TGCGCCAGCAGCCAGCCACTAGCGATGACCTACGAGCAGTACTTC. This encodes CASSQPLAMTYEQYF.

The chain has TRBV19 and TRBJ1-4, with D perhaps matching TRBD1 (6 bases). Trimming pared 4 bases from V and 10 bases from J, leaving 22 bases between. This CDR3 is built from 16 residues. Germline V gene sequence: CDR1 LNHDA, CDR2 SQIVND (reference sequence). In DNA form, the CDR3 reads TGTGCCAGTAGTAAGGGGGACAAGAGAAACAGCGGAAAACTGTTTTTT. It specifies CASSKGDKRNSGKLFF.